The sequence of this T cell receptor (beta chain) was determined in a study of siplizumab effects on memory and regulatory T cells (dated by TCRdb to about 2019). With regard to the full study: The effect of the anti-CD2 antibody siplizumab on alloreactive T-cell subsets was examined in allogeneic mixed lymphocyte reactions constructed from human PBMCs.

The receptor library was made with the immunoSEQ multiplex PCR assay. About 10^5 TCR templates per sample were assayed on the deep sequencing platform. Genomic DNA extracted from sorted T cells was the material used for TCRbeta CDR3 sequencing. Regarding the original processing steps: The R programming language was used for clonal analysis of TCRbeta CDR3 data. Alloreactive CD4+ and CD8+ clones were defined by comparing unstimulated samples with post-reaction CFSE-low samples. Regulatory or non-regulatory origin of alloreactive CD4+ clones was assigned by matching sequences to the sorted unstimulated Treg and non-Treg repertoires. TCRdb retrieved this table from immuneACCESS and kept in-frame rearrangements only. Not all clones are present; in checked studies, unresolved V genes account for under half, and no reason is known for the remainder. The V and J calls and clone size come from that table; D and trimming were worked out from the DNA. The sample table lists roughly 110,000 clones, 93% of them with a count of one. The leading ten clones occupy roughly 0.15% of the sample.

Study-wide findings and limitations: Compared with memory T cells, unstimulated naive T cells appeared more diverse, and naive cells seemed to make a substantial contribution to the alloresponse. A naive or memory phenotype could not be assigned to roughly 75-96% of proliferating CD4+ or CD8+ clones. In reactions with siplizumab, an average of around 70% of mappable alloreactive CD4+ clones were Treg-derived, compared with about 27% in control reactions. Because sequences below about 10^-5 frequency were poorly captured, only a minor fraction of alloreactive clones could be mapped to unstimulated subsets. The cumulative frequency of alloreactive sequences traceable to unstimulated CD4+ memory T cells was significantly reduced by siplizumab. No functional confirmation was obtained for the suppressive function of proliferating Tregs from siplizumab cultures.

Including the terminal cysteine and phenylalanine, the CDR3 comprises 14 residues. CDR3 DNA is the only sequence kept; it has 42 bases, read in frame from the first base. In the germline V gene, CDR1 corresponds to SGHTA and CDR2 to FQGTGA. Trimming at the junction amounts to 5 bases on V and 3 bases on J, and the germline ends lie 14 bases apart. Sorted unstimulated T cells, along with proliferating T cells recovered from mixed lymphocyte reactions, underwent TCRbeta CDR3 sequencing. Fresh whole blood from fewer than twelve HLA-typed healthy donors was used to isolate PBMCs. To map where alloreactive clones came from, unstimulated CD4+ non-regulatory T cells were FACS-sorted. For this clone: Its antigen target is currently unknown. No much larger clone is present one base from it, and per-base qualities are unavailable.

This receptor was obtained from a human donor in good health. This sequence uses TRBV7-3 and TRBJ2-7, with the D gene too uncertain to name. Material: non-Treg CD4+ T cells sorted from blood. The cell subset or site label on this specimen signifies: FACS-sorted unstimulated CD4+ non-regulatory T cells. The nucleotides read TGTGCCAGCAGCCCTCTGGGTAGGGTCTACGAGCAGTACTTC. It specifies CASSPLGRVYEQYF.